These 31 T cell receptor beta chains share one sample of origin, sequenced in a study of cytomegalovirus exposure and HLA in healthy donors. Primers included in the PCR were 60 Vbeta and 13 Jbeta primers. Assay used: immunoSEQ multiplex PCR; TCRdb lists only in-frame clones, some missing. This table has some 130,000 clones, 64% appearing once. Sequenced sample: PBMCs. All receptors derive from a woman aged 40 to 49 in good health and CMV-seronegative.

The CDR3 sequence is CAWSGGGFQPQHF. CDR3 nucleotides: TGTGCCTGGAGTGGTGGAGGCTTTCAGCCCCAGCATTTT. The chain uses TRBV30 and TRBJ1-5; unclear D gene. This CDR3 is 13 amino acids long. With 1 base removed from V and 6 bases from J, the gap between germline ends came to 10 bases. Germline V lookup: CDR1 GTSNPN, CDR2 SVGIG (reference sequence).

The rearrangement uses TRBV7-6 and TRBJ2-7; D remains ambiguous. The V gene lost 5 bases and the J gene lost 6 bases, with 8 bases spanning the gap. Germline V gene lookup returns CDR1 SGHVS and CDR2 FNYEAQ. There are 11 residues in the CDR3. The CDR3: CASSPGGEQYF. The CDR3 DNA reads as TGTGCCAGCAGCCCGGGTGGCGAGCAGTACTTC.

The V call is TRBV10-3, the J call TRBJ1-2, with 12 nucleotides matching TRBD1. Trimming at V came to 4 bases and at J to 7 bases, leaving 7 bases not matched to a gene. The CDR3 has 15 residues. Germline CDR1 ENHRY, CDR2 SYGVKD. The CDR3 DNA reads TGTGCCATCAGTGCGGGGGACAGGGGGCGCAGTGGCTACACCTTC. Amino acids: CAISAGDRGRSGYTF.

The rearrangement links TRBV6-1 to TRBJ1-3, with D hard to call. From germline, CDR1 is MNHNS and CDR2 SASEGT. The CDR3 is 16 residues long. V gave up 4 bases and J gave up 0 bases, with 13 bases separating them. The CDR3 is CASSVQVLNSGNTIYF. The CDR3 DNA reads as TGTGCCAGCAGTGTCCAGGTCTTGAACTCTGGAAACACCATATATTTT.

This clone was seen only a few times. The chain combines TRBV7-7 with TRBJ2-5, with 7 bases lining up with TRBD1. Germline-derived CDR1 and CDR2 are SSHAT and FNYEAQ (reference sequence). Trimming at V came to 5 bases and at J to 5 bases, leaving 11 bases not matched to a gene. The CDR3 is 15 amino acids. CDR3 in DNA: TGTGCCAGCAGCCCTGTTGAGGGGGCTCGGGAGACCCAGTACTTC. It codes for CASSPVEGARETQYF.

The rearrangement uses TRBV18 and TRBJ2-2; 8 positions match TRBD1. Germline CDR1 KGHSH, CDR2 LQKENI. V dropped 2 bases and J dropped 2; count of bases not matched to a gene: 7. The CDR3 is 17 amino acids. Here the CDR3 DNA reads TGTGCCAGCTCACCAATAAGCGGACAGGGCAACACCGGGGAGCTGTTTTTT. Amino acids: CASSPISGQGNTGELFF.

The V call is TRBV27, the J call TRBJ2-5, with D tentatively TRBD2 (7 bases). Germline V gene sequence: CDR1 MNHEY, CDR2 SMNVEV (reference sequence). CDR3 size: 15 residues. Deletions cut 4 bases from V and 1 base from J, with 13 bases between. CDR3 in DNA: TGTGCCAGCAGTTCGGAGGGGGGGAGCCAAGAGACCCAGTACTTC. This translates into CASSSEGGSQETQYF.

The V call is TRBV2, the J call TRBJ1-2, with D possibly matching TRBD1 (5 bases). The V and J ends lost 4 bases and 5 bases respectively, with 11 bases between them. The germline CDR1 and CDR2 sequences are SNHLY and FYNNEI. The CDR3 has 13 residues. The CDR3, as DNA: TGTGCCAGCAGTGGCGGGACCATTTATGGCTACACCTTC. Protein sequence: CASSGGTIYGYTF. The variable domain in full, completed from reference TRBV2 and TRBJ1-2, reads EPEVTQTPSHQVTQMGQEVILRCVPISNHLYFYWYRQILGQKVEFLVSFYNNEISEKSEIFDDQFSVERPDGSNFTLKIRSTKLEDSAMYFCASSGGTIYGYTFGSGTRLTVV.

The chain joins TRBV5-5 to TRBJ1-2; D unclear. Germline values: CDR1 SGHKS, CDR2 YYEKEE (reference sequence). The CDR3 contains 16 residues. V dropped 0 bases and J dropped 5 bases, with 17 bases sitting between them. In DNA form, the CDR3 reads TGTGCCAGCAGCTTGGGTCAGACAAAAGGAGGTTATGGCTACACCTTC. This sequence encodes CASSLGQTKGGYGYTF.

The sample holds a few counts of this clone. The chain uses TRBV5-1 and TRBJ2-5, with 9 bases lining up with TRBD1. V lost 2 bases, J lost 2 bases, and 7 bases stayed unmatched. The CDR3 contains 16 residues. Germline lookup yields CDR1 SGHRS and CDR2 YFSETQ. The CDR3 DNA reads TGCGCCAGCAGCTTACAGGGGGCGCTTCATCAAGAGACCCAGTACTTC. Translating gives CASSLQGALHQETQYF.

This clone was counted a few times. V and J are TRBV5-5 and TRBJ1-1, with 8 bases that match TRBD1. This CDR3 has 18 residues. The junction had 14 bases not matched to a gene; V was cut back by 0 bases and J by 4 bases. CDR1 is SGHKS, CDR2 YYEKEE, per germline (reference sequence). DNA of the CDR3: TGTGCCAGCAGCTTGGGGACCTTGACAGGGGTCGGGCGCACTGAAGCTTTCTTT. Its translation: CASSLGTLTGVGRTEAFF. Together with reference TRBV5-5 and TRBJ1-1, the CDR3 gives the full variable domain: DAGVTQSPTHLIKTRGQQVTLRCSPISGHKSVSWYQQVLGQGPQFIFQYYEKEERGRGNFPDRFSARQFPNYSSELNVNALLLGDSALYLCASSLGTLTGVGRTEAFFGQGTRLTVV.

V usage is TRBV28 and J usage is TRBJ1-4; D perhaps matches TRBD1 (5 bases). Looked up from germline, CDR1 is MDHEN and CDR2 is SYDVKM. There are 15 residues in the CDR3. The V end lost 3 bases, the J end lost 0 bases, and 8 bases lay between the germline ends. CDR3 nucleotides: TGTGCCAGCAGTTTCGTAGGGGCAACTAATGAAAAACTGTTTTTT. Residues: CASSFVGATNEKLFF. Looking up the rest from reference TRBV28 and TRBJ1-4 gives the full variable domain: DVKVTQSSRYLVKRTGEKVFLECVQDMDHENMFWYRQDPGLGLRLIYFSYDVKMKEKGDIPEGYSVSREKKERFSLILESASTNQTSMYLCASSFVGATNEKLFFGSGTQLSVL.

This clone was seen only a few times. V usage is TRBV30 and J usage is TRBJ1-2; 10 bases match TRBD1. Germline V gene lookup returns CDR1 GTSNPN and CDR2 SVGIG (reference sequence). This CDR3 spans 14 amino acids. Germline trimming cut 5 bases from V and 8 bases from J; bases unmatched to any gene: 11. Here the CDR3 DNA reads TGTGCCTGGTCTTTGACAGGGGGCGCAGGCGGCTACACCTTC. It is translated as CAWSLTGGAGGYTF.

V gene TRBV21-1 combines with J gene TRBJ1-2; the DNA was not used to check the table's D call, TRBD1. TRBV21-1 is annotated as a pseudogene. The CDR3 has 15 residues. CDR3 bases: TGTGCCAGCAGCAATTCTAGGGGGCGCTTCTATGGCTACACCTTC. Translating it yields CASSNSRGRFYGYTF.

The V call is TRBV5-1, the J call TRBJ2-6, with 8 bases matching TRBD1. This CDR3 has 18 amino acids. Trimming cost V 0 bases and J 1 base; bases outside gene matches: 6. Germline assignment: CDR1 SGHRS and CDR2 YFSETQ. The CDR3 DNA sequence: TGCGCCAGCAGCTTGGCAGGGACAGGAAGATCTGGGGCCAACGTCCTGACTTTC. Its protein is CASSLAGTGRSGANVLTF.

This clone was counted a single time. The chain's CDR3 is CASTPAPDRGPDTQYF. In DNA form, the CDR3 reads TGCGCCAGCACCCCTGCCCCGGACAGGGGACCAGATACGCAGTATTTT. V and J are TRBV5-1 and TRBJ2-3; TRBD1 aligns across 9 bases. The CDR3 has 16 residues. The V segment lost 6 bases and the J segment 4 bases; nucleotides outside the gene matches: 12. Germline V gene lookup returns CDR1 SGHRS and CDR2 YFSETQ.

This clone was found once. The V call is TRBV27, the J call TRBJ2-7; perhaps TRBD1 as D (5 bases). Germline assignment: CDR1 MNHEY and CDR2 SMNVEV (reference sequence). This CDR3 contains 16 residues. V dropped 0 bases and J dropped 5 bases, with 17 bases sitting between them. The CDR3 sequence is CASSLSSGAGRHEQYF. The CDR3, as DNA: TGTGCCAGCAGTTTATCTTCTGGGGCAGGGCGCCACGAGCAGTACTTC.

The V gene is TRBV27, the J gene TRBJ2-1; 15 bases agree with TRBD2. The V and J ends lost 4 bases and 10 bases, in that order; junction bases with no gene match: 5. CDR3 size: 15 residues. Germline loops: CDR1 MNHEY, CDR2 SMNVEV (reference sequence). The CDR3 region has the DNA TGTGCCAGCAGTTCCACCGGGACTAGCGGGGGGGAGCAGTTCTTC. Its translation: CASSSTGTSGGEQFF.

The chain is built from TRBV5-1 and TRBJ2-3, with TRBD2 matching over 8 bases. This CDR3 is 16 amino acids long. Per the germline V gene, CDR1 is SGHRS and CDR2 is YFSETQ. The J segment lost 2 bases and the V segment lost 3 bases, leaving 8 bases of the junction unmatched. CDR3 sequence reads: CASSYRPGGNTDTQYF. CDR3 nucleotide sequence: TGCGCCAGCAGCTATCGACCGGGGGGGAACACAGATACGCAGTATTTT.

The chain joins TRBV4-2 to TRBJ2-2, with TRBD2 as a possible D gene (5 bases). Germline lookup yields CDR1 LGHNA and CDR2 YNFKEQ. V lost 3 bases and J 6 bases, leaving 5 bases between the germline ends. This CDR3 has 12 residues. CDR3 coding DNA: TGTGCCAGCAGCCACGGGGCCGGGGAGCTGTTTTTT. This sequence encodes CASSHGAGELFF.

A few counts support this clone. CDR3 nucleotides: TGTGCCAGCAGCAAAGTCAGGGGAAATGAGCAGTTCTTC. Translating gives CASSKVRGNEQFF. The rearrangement joins TRBV5-8 to TRBJ2-1; weak D call: TRBD1 (6 bases). V lost 4 bases to trimming and J lost 7 bases, with 12 bases between them. The CDR3 spans 13 residues. Germline-derived CDR1 and CDR2 are SGHTS and YDEGEE.

The DNA for the CDR3 is TGTGCCAGCAGGACAGGCTATGGCTACACCTTC. Protein sequence: CASRTGYGYTF. The V gene is TRBV2, the J gene TRBJ1-2; weak D call: TRBD1 (6 bases). Trimming took 6 bases from V and 4 from J, leaving 6 bases between them. CDR1 and CDR2 from the germline V gene are SNHLY and FYNNEI. The CDR3 consists of 11 residues.

The chain carries TRBV5-1 and TRBJ2-2; D is possibly TRBD1 (6 bases). This CDR3 has 17 amino acids. V lost 0 bases, J lost 0 bases, and 12 bases lay in between. Per the germline V gene, CDR1 is SGHRS and CDR2 is YFSETQ. As DNA, the CDR3 is TGCGCCAGCAGCTTGGGTCGGGGACAAGCGAACACCGGGGAGCTGTTTTTT. Translation: CASSLGRGQANTGELFF. The full variable domain, in which reference TRBV5-1 and TRBJ2-2 provide the parts outside the CDR3, is KAGVTQTPRYLIKTRGQQVTLSCSPISGHRSVSWYQQTPGQGLQFLFEYFSETQRNKGNFPGRFSGRQFSNSRSEMNVSTLELGDSALYLCASSLGRGQANTGELFFGEGSRLTVL.

The V gene is TRBV30, the J gene TRBJ1-2; the D is unclear. The CDR3 sequence is 14 residues long. V was trimmed by 5 bases and J by 0 bases, leaving 13 bases between them. Germline-derived CDR1 and CDR2 are GTSNPN and SVGIG (reference sequence). The DNA of the CDR3 is TGTGCCTGGGGCGGGCAGACCACTAACTATGGCTACACCTTC. It translates to CAWGGQTTNYGYTF.

The chain is built from TRBV12-5 and TRBJ2-7; D perhaps matches TRBD2 (5 bases). CDR1 LGHNT and CDR2 FRNRAP come from the germline V gene. Trimming took off 6 bases at V and 2 bases at J, with 17 bases between the two ends. The length of the CDR3 is 15 residues. The chain's CDR3 is CASGLPTISPYEQYF. CDR3 bases: TGTGCTAGTGGCCTCCCGACTATATCGCCCTACGAGCAGTACTTC.

J is TRBJ1-5 and V is TRBV5-1; D is unclear. The V end lost 4 bases, the J end lost 6 bases, and 14 bases lay between the germline ends. Germline values: CDR1 SGHRS, CDR2 YFSETQ. The CDR3 covers 14 residues. The CDR3 sequence: CASSPDGGIQPQHF. CDR3 DNA sequence: TGCGCCAGCAGCCCGGACGGCGGGATTCAGCCCCAGCATTTT. The whole variable domain, remainder taken from reference TRBV5-1 and TRBJ1-5, is KAGVTQTPRYLIKTRGQQVTLSCSPISGHRSVSWYQQTPGQGLQFLFEYFSETQRNKGNFPGRFSGRQFSNSRSEMNVSTLELGDSALYLCASSPDGGIQPQHFGDGTRLSIL.

This sequence joins TRBV30 and TRBJ1-6, with 9 bases matching TRBD1. The CDR3 covers 14 residues. The germline V gene encodes CDR1 GTSNPN and CDR2 SVGIG (reference sequence). Trimming cost V 1 base and J 7 bases; bases outside gene matches: 2. CDR3 DNA: TGTGCCTGGAGTGACGGACAGGGGAATTCACCCCTCCACTTT. Translated, it gives CAWSDGQGNSPLHF.

This clone was observed a handful of times. DNA for the CDR3: TGTGCCAGCAGCCTCTCGAGTAGCGGGGCCAACAATGAGCAGTTCTTC. It translates to CASSLSSSGANNEQFF. This chain links TRBV7-9 with TRBJ2-1; 8 positions agree with TRBD2. The germline gives CDR1 SEHNR, CDR2 FQNEAQ (reference sequence). This CDR3 has 16 amino acids. The V gene end was trimmed by 5 bases and the J gene end by 5 bases; junction bases not matched to a gene: 11. Full variable domain (outside the CDR3, taken from reference TRBV7-9 and TRBJ2-1): DTGVSQNPRHKITKRGQNVTFRCDPISEHNRLYWYRQTLGQGPEFLTYFQNEAQLEKSRLLSDRFSAERPKGSFSTLEIQRTEQGDSAMYLCASSLSSSGANNEQFFGPGTRLTVL.

The chain is built from TRBV7-9 and TRBJ1-2; 12 bases are shared with TRBD1. The CDR3 covers 15 residues. Germline values: CDR1 SEHNR, CDR2 FQNEAQ (reference sequence). Trimming at V came to 5 bases and at J to 6 bases, leaving 7 bases not matched to a gene. In nucleotides, the CDR3 is TGTGCCAGCAGCCCGCCCGGGACAGGGGGCGATGGCTACACCTTC. Its translation: CASSPPGTGGDGYTF.

In its sample, this clone was seen a few times. The chain employs TRBV5-4 and TRBJ1-1; unclear D gene. The V gene's germline CDR1 is SGHNT and CDR2 YYREEE (reference sequence). Trimming took off 4 bases at V and 1 base at J, with 2 bases between the two ends. There are 11 residues in the CDR3. CDR3: CASSQNTEAFF. For the CDR3, the DNA is TGTGCCAGCAGCCAGAACACTGAAGCTTTCTTT.

The chain combines TRBV7-6 with TRBJ1-1; 8 bases are shared with TRBD1. Germline values: CDR1 SGHVS, CDR2 FNYEAQ. Germline trimming cut 4 bases from V and 0 bases from J; bases unmatched to any gene: 4. The CDR3 is made up of 15 amino acids. The CDR3 spells CASSSGQGLNTEAFF. The CDR3 DNA reads as TGTGCCAGCAGCTCTGGACAGGGATTGAACACTGAAGCTTTCTTT.